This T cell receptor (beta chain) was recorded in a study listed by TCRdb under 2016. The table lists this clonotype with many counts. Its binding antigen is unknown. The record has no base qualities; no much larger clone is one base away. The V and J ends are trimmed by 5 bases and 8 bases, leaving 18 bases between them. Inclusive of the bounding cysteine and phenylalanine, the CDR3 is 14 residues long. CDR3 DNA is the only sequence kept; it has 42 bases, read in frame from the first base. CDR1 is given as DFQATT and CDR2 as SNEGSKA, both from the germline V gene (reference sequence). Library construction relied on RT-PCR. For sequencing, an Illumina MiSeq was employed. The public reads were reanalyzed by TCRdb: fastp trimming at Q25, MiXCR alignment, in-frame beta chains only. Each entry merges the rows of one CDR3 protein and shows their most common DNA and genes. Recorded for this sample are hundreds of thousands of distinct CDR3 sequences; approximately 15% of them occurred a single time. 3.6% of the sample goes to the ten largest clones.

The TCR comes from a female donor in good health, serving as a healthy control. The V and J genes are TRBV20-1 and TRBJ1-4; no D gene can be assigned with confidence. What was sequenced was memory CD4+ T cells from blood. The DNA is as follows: TGCAGTGCTCCGGACGGATCCAGAGGGGAAAAACTGTTTTTT. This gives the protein CSAPDGSRGEKLFF.